This is a list of T cell receptor beta chains from one sample in a study of blood T cell repertoires in COVID-19. The protocol was immunoSEQ multiplex PCR, while the TCRdb copy is restricted to in-frame clones and leaves out a portion. The sample includes a few hundred thousand clones, 80% to 90% seen only once; the top ten take roughly 3%. Sequencing was performed on PBMCs or T cells enriched from blood (not recorded which). These receptors all stem from a woman in her thirties or forties who had been exposed to COVID-19. The CDR3 runs from the conserved cysteine through the conserved F or W. Each record gives: D gene, J gene, clone size, V gene, CDR3 DNA, CDR3 protein. The D gene is left open where the match is weak. Not all rows give a size; the values are once, few, many and, for expanded clones, a class.

TRBD1	TRBJ2-5	once	TRBV2	TGTGCCAGCGACAGGGAAGAGACCCAGTACTTC	CASDREETQYF
-	TRBJ2-7	-	TRBV18	TGTGCCAGCTCACGGGGAGAAGCCTACGAGCAGTACTTC	CASSRGEAYEQYF
TRBD1	TRBJ1-1	-	TRBV19	TGTGCCAGTAGTCCCGACAGGGCAAACACTGAAGCTTTCTTT	CASSPDRANTEAFF
TRBD1	TRBJ1-5	-	TRBV6-2/TRBV6-3	TGTGCCAGCAGTTACCGGACAGGGGGCGATCAGCCCCAGCATTTT	CASSYRTGGDQPQHF
TRBD1	TRBJ1-2	-	TRBV25-1	TGTGCCAGCAGGGTCACAGGGGGGGGCGGCTACACCTTC	CASRVTGGGGYTF
-	TRBJ1-1	-	TRBV28	TGTGCCACCTTAGGGGGGGCAGATGAAGCTTTCTTT	CATLGGADEAFF
-	TRBJ1-1	-	TRBV3-1/TRBV3-2	TGTGCCAGCAGCCAAACAATGGCTGAAGCTTTCTTT	CASSQTMAEAFF
TRBD2	TRBJ2-1	-	TRBV12-5	TGTGCTAGTGGTTTGGTCGGACTAGCGGGATACGTGTCCTACAATGAGCAGTTCTTC	CASGLVGLAGYVSYNEQFF
-	TRBJ1-1	few	TRBV6-2/TRBV6-3	TGTGCCAGCAGTTATTCTGCCGGGGTGGCTTTCTTT	CASSYSAGVAFF
TRBD1	TRBJ1-4	-	TRBV28	TGTGCCAGCAGTTTGCTACAGGGGGTCGGTGTAAAACTGTTTTTT	CASSLLQGVGVKLFF
-	TRBJ1-4	-	TRBV19	TGTGCCAGTAGCCCAAGGACAGCCCCGGAAAAACTGTTTTTT	CASSPRTAPEKLFF
TRBD2	TRBJ2-4	-	TRBV9	TGTGCCAGCAGCCCTCGGGAGGGAAGAGGCAAAAACATTCAGTACTTC	CASSPREGRGKNIQYF
TRBD2	TRBJ2-1	-	TRBV19	TGTGCCAGTACTGGGTTTAGACCACCGGGAGGAGCCTACAATGAGCAGTTCTTC	CASTGFRPPGGAYNEQFF
TRBD1	TRBJ1-1	-	TRBV19	TGTGCCAGTAGTATCGGGTCGGGACAGGGAGCTTTCTTT	CASSIGSGQGAFF
TRBD2	TRBJ2-5	-	TRBV6-1	TGTGCCAGCAGTGAAAGGGTCTCGGCTAGCGGGAGGGCCGTGCAAGAGACCCAGTACTTC	CASSERVSASGRAVQETQYF
-	TRBJ1-4	-	TRBV7-2	TGTGCCAGCAGCCTGAGTACAGATAAAAATGAAAAACTGTTTTTT	CASSLSTDKNEKLFF
-	TRBJ1-6	-	TRBV2	TGTGCCAGCAGCGAAATACAGGACTCCTATAATTCACCCCTCCACTTT	CASSEIQDSYNSPLHF
-	TRBJ2-1	-	TRBV5-4	TGTGCCAGCAGCTTGGACTCCCCCACCTACAATGAGCAGTTCTTC	CASSLDSPTYNEQFF
-	TRBJ1-1	-	TRBV2	TGTGCCAGCACCCTTAGACAGTACACCCAAGGCACTGAAGCTTTCTTT	CASTLRQYTQGTEAFF
TRBD2	TRBJ2-1	once	TRBV7-2	TGTGCCAGCAGCCGTAGCGGGGGTAGGGATGAGCAGTTCTTC	CASSRSGGRDEQFF
-	TRBJ1-2	-	TRBV29-1	TGCAGCGTTGAGGGTCGGGGGGCAGGGCCCAAATCGGGGTATGGCTACACCTTC	CSVEGRGAGPKSGYGYTF
-	TRBJ1-3	-	TRBV10-3	TGTGCCACGGGGGGCTACACCATATATTTT	CATGGYTIYF
-	TRBJ2-3	-	TRBV7-3	TGTGCCAGCAGCCTAGCGACTAGCACAGATACGCAGTATTTT	CASSLATSTDTQYF
TRBD1	TRBJ1-1	-	TRBV6-5	TGTGCCAGCAGTTACGGACAGGTGAACACTGAAGCTTTCTTT	CASSYGQVNTEAFF
TRBD1	TRBJ2-5	-	TRBV12-3/TRBV12-4	TGTGCCAGCAGTCCCCAGGGGGCTAAGACCCAGTACTTC	CASSPQGAKTQYF
-	TRBJ1-2	-	TRBV14	TGTGCCAGCAGCCAAGCCTTCAACTATGGCTACACCTTC	CASSQAFNYGYTF
-	TRBJ1-3	-	TRBV6-6	TGTGCCAGCAGAGACCGGGTGTCTTGGTCCATATATTTT	CASRDRVSWSIYF
TRBD1	TRBJ1-5	-	TRBV27	TGTGCCAGCAGTCTTATCGGGCAGGGGGAGCCCCAGCATTTT	CASSLIGQGEPQHF
TRBD2	TRBJ2-5	-	TRBV7-2	TGTGCCAGCAGCTTTACGAGGGAGGGCAGTCGAGAGACCCAGTACTTC	CASSFTREGSRETQYF
TRBD2	TRBJ2-5	once	TRBV2	TGTGCCAGCAAGGGTCCCCGGGGAGCGGGAGAAGAGACCCAGTACTTC	CASKGPRGAGEETQYF
TRBD1	TRBJ1-5	-	TRBV6-2/TRBV6-3	TGTGCCAGCAGTCGGGACAGGGACCCCGGTGAGCCCCAGCATTTT	CASSRDRDPGEPQHF
TRBD2	TRBJ2-1	-	TRBV13	TGTGCCAGCAGCTACGGGACTAGCGACTGGGATGAGCAGTTCTTC	CASSYGTSDWDEQFF
TRBD2	TRBJ2-5	-	TRBV24-1	TGTGCCACCAGTTTAGCGGGACTGGAGACCCAGTACTTC	CATSLAGLETQYF
-	TRBJ1-1	-	TRBV7-9	TGTGCCAGTAAAGCCCGTGGGGCCATGAACACTGAAGCTTTCTTT	CASKARGAMNTEAFF
TRBD2	TRBJ2-3	-	TRBV7-2	TGTGCCAGCAGCCATAGCGGGGGGGCCGCAGATACGCAGTATTTT	CASSHSGGAADTQYF
TRBD1	TRBJ1-2	-	TRBV6-1	TGTGCCAGCAGTGAACGCAGGGGGGATGGCTACACCTTC	CASSERRGDGYTF
TRBD2	TRBJ2-1	-	TRBV15	TGTGCCACCAAAGGCGGGGGACTAGCAGTAAATGAGCAGTTCTTC	CATKGGGLAVNEQFF
-	TRBJ1-5	-	TRBV4-1	TGCGCCAGCAGCCAAGATTCAGCAGGGATAGGTCAGCCCCAGCATTTT	CASSQDSAGIGQPQHF
TRBD1	TRBJ1-1	-	TRBV9	TGTGCCAGCGGACAGGGGGCCACTGAAGCTTTCTTT	CASGQGATEAFF
-	TRBJ2-1	-	TRBV2	TGTGCCAGCGGCCGATCCCCTCATCAGTTCTTC	CASGRSPHQFF
TRBD2	TRBJ2-7	few	TRBV27	TGTGCCAGCAGTTTAGGTTTAGCGGGATCCTACGAGCAGTACTTC	CASSLGLAGSYEQYF
-	TRBJ1-5	-	TRBV30	TGTGCCTGGAGTCGTACCGGAGGGATCGAGGCTCAGCATTTT	CAWSRTGGIEAQHF
TRBD1	TRBJ2-1	-	TRBV7-8	TGTGCCAGCAGCACGGACAGGGGCAATGAGCAGTTCTTC	CASSTDRGNEQFF
TRBD2	TRBJ2-1	-	TRBV7-3	TGTGCCAGCAGCCGGGGGGTTCCATCCTACAATGAGCAGTTCTTC	CASSRGVPSYNEQFF
-	TRBJ2-3	-	TRBV11-2	TGTGCCACCAGTCCGGGGGGCGGGACCTTCACAGATACGCAGTATTTT	CATSPGGGTFTDTQYF
TRBD2	TRBJ2-3	-	TRBV6-6	TGTGCCAGCAGCCACGGGGGACTAGCGGGTACGCAGTATTTT	CASSHGGLAGTQYF
TRBD1	TRBJ1-3	-	TRBV11-2	TGTGCCAGCAGCTCCTCCGACAGGGGAGGAAACACCATATATTTT	CASSSSDRGGNTIYF
TRBD2	TRBJ2-5	once	TRBV28	TGTGCCAGCAGCGAAAGGGGAGGGGAAGAGACCCAGTACTTC	CASSERGGEETQYF